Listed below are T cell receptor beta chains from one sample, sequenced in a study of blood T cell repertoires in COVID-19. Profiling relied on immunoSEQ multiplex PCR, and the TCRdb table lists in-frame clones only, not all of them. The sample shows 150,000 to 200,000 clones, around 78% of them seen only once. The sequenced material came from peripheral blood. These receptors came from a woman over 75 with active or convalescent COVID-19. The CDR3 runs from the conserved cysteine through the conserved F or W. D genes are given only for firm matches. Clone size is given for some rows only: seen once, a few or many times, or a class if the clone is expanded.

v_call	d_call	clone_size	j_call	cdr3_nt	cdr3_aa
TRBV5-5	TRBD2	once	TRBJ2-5	TGTGCCAGCAGCCGGACTAGCGGGGGATCCCAAGAGACCCAGTACTTC	CASSRTSGGSQETQYF
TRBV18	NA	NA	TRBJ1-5	TGTGCCAGCTCATCCACAGGGATGGAATCCCAGCATTTT	CASSSTGMESQHF
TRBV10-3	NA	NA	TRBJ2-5	TGTGCCATCAGTGAGCGGGGGGCCCGTGGGGAGACCCAGTACTTC	CAISERGARGETQYF
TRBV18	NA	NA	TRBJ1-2	TGTGCCAGCTCACCAGGGGAGGGGAACTATGGCTACACCTTC	CASSPGEGNYGYTF
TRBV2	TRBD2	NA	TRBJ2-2	TGTGCCAGCCGTACTAGCGGGTTCACCGGGGAGCTGTTTTTT	CASRTSGFTGELFF
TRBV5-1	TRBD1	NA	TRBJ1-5	TGCGCCAGCAGCCCTCGGGGGGACAGGCTTCAGCCCCAGCATTTT	CASSPRGDRLQPQHF
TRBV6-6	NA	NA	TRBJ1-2	TGTGCCAGCAGCCCAGACCCGACAGACTCTAACTATGGCTACACCTTC	CASSPDPTDSNYGYTF
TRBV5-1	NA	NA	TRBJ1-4	TGCGCCAGCAGCCCGAGTGGAGGGAGAGGGGAAAAACTGTTTTTT	CASSPSGGRGEKLFF
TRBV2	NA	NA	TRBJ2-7	TGTGCCAGCATAATTCCGGGGGAGGTATACGAGCAGTACTTC	CASIIPGEVYEQYF
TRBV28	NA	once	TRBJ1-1	TGTGCCAGCAGGACCCTAAGCGGGGGATTGGGTCCTCGGCATACTGAAGCTTTCTTT	CASRTLSGGLGPRHTEAFF
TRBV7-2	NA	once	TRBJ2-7	TGTGCCAGCAGCTTAGTGGGGGGGCAGTTCTCCTACGAGCAGTACTTC	CASSLVGGQFSYEQYF
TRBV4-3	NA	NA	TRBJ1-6	TGCGCCAGCAGCCAAGAGGGCGCCAGGGACATAGGGTCACCCCTCCACTTT	CASSQEGARDIGSPLHF
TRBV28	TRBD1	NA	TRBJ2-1	TGTGCCAGCAGCTCCCACTGGGGACAGGGACCCAATGAGCAGTTCTTC	CASSSHWGQGPNEQFF
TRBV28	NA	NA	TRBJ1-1	TGTGCCTCTCAACTAGTGGGGAACACTGAAGCTTTCTTT	CASQLVGNTEAFF
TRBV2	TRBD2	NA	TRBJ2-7	TGTGCCAGCAGTAATAGCGGGGTTACCTACGAGCAGTACTTC	CASSNSGVTYEQYF
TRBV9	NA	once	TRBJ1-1	TGTGCCAGCAACCCCCACGGGAACACTGAAGCTTTCTTT	CASNPHGNTEAFF
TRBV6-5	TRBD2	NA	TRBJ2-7	TGTGCCAGCAGGCTAGCGGGGGAGGGGTACGAGCAGTACTTC	CASRLAGEGYEQYF
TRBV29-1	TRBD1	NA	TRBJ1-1	TGCAGCGTCGGGGGGGACAGACTGAACACTGAAGCTTTCTTT	CSVGGDRLNTEAFF
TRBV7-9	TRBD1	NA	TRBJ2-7	TGTGCCAGCAGCTTTGGCGGACAGGCTTACGAGCAGTACTTC	CASSFGGQAYEQYF
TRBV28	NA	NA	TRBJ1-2	TGTGCCAGCAGTTTTGGGGGGGCTGGCTACACCTTC	CASSFGGAGYTF
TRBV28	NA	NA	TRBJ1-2	TGTGCCAGCAGCCCCGCAGGGAACTATGGCTACACCTTC	CASSPAGNYGYTF
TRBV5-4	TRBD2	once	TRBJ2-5	TGTGCCAGCAGCTTGGACGCGCGGGGGGGACAAGAGACCCAGTACTTC	CASSLDARGGQETQYF
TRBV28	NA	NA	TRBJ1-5	TGTGCCAGCGGCCTGGGCTTTAGCAATCAGCCCCAGCATTTT	CASGLGFSNQPQHF
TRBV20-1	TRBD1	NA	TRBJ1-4	TGCAGTGCTGGGAAAGGGGACAGGGGGTTTTTT	CSAGKGDRGFF
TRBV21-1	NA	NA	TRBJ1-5	TGTGCCAGCAGCAAAGTGTTAGCGATCACCGGACCCCAGCATTTT	CASSKVLAITGPQHF
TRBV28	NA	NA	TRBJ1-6	TGTGCCAGCAGCACGACAGGAGTTAATTCACCCCTCCACTTT	CASSTTGVNSPLHF
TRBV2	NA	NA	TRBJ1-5	TGTGCCAGCAGTGCCTCTTGGCTTAATCAGCCCCAGCATTTT	CASSASWLNQPQHF
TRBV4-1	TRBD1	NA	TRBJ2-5	TGCGCCAGCAGCCAAGATTTGGTCAGACAGGGGAGGAAGGACGCAGAGACCCAGTACTTC	CASSQDLVRQGRKDAETQYF
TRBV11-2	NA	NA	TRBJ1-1	TGTGCCAGCAGCCGGGGGGGGAACACTGAAGCTTTCTTT	CASSRGGNTEAFF
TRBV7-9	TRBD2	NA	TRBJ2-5	TGTGCCAGCAGCCGGGGGGGTATCTCAAGGGAGACCCAGTACTTC	CASSRGGISRETQYF
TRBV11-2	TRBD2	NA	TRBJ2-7	TGTGCCAGCAGCTCCGGTCTTAGCGGGGCCGCCTACGAGCAGTACTTC	CASSSGLSGAAYEQYF
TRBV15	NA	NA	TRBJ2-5	TGTGCCACCAGCCGGCGGTACCAAGAGACCCAGTACTTC	CATSRRYQETQYF
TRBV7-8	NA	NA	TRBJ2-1	TGTGCCAGCAGCTTAGTTCGGGTTCTAGCGAGAGCCTACAATGAGCAGTTCTTC	CASSLVRVLARAYNEQFF
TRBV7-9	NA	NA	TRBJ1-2	TGTGCCAGCAGCCCACTAACCGGGAGCACCGGTGGCTACACCTTC	CASSPLTGSTGGYTF
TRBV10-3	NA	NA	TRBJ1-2	TGTGCCATCGGAGGGGATCCCTATGGCTACACCTTC	CAIGGDPYGYTF
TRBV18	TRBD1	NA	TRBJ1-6	TGTGCCAGCTCACTGGGACAGGGACGAAATTCACCCCTCCACTTT	CASSLGQGRNSPLHF
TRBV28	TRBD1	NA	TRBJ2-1	TGTGCCAGCAGTTCTCGACGGACAGGGAACGTAAATGAGCAGTTCTTC	CASSSRRTGNVNEQFF
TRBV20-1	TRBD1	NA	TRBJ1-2	TGCAGTGCTAGTCCTCGGGACAGCTACTATGGCTACACCTTC	CSASPRDSYYGYTF
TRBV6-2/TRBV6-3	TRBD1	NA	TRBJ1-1	TGTGCCAGCAGTGGGACAGCCTCTTGGAACACTGAAGCTTTCTTT	CASSGTASWNTEAFF